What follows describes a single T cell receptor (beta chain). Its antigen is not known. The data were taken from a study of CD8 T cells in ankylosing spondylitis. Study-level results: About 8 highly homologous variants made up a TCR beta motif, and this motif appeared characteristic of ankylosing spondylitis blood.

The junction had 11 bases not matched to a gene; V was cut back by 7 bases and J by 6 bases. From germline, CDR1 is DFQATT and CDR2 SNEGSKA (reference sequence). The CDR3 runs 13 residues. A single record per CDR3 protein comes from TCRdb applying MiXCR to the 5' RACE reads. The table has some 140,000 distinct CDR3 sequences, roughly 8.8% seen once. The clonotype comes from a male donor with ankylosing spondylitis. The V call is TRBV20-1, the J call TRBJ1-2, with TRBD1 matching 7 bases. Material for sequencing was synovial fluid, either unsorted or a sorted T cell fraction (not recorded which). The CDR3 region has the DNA TGCAGTGAAAGACAGGGTCTCAGAGATGGCTACACCTTC. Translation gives CSERQGLRDGYTF.